This entry features one T cell receptor beta chain sequence. The antigen is unknown. The data are from a study of shared clonotypes between healthy human individuals. Whole-study findings and limits: Generally, estimated richness proved larger in naive subsets than it did in memory subsets.

Sequencing was performed with immunoSEQ multiplex PCR; in TCRdb, only in-frame clones are kept and a portion is missing. The sample lists roughly 500,000 clones; about 96% were seen once. This receptor was obtained from a woman in her 30s in good health. The source material was naive CD4+ T cells sorted from blood. This sample's subset: CD45RA+ positively selected.

CDR3 protein: CASSFTGAVSPLHF. CDR3 in DNA: TGTGCCAGCAGCTTCACAGGGGCTGTTTCACCCCTCCACTTT. The chain has TRBV7-9 and TRBJ1-6; TRBD1 aligns across 7 bases. CDR1 and CDR2 from the germline V gene are SEHNR and FQNEAQ (reference sequence). V trimming: 3 bases; J trimming: 9 bases; junction bases outside the gene matches: 5. The CDR3 consists of 14 residues.